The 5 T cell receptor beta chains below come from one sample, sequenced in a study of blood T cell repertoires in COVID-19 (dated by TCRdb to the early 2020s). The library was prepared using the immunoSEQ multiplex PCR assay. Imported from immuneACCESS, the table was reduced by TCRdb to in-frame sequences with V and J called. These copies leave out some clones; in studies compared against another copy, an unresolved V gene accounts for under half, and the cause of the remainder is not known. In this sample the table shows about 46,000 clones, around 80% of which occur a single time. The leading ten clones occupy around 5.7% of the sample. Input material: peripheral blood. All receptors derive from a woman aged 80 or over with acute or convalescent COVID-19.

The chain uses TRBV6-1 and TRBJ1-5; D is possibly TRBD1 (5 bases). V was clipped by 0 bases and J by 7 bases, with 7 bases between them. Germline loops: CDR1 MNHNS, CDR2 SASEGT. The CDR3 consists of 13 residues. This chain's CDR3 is CASSEAGGQPQHF. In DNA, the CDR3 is TGTGCCAGCAGTGAAGCGGGGGGACAGCCCCAGCATTTT.

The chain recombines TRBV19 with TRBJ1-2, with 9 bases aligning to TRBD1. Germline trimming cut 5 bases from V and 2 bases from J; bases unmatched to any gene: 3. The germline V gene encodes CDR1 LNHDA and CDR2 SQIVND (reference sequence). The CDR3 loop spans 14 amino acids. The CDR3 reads CASSPQGANYGYTF. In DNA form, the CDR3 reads TGTGCCAGTAGTCCACAGGGGGCGAACTATGGCTACACCTTC. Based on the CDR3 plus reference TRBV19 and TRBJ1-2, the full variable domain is DGGITQSPKYLFRKEGQNVTLSCEQNLNHDAMYWYRQDPGQGLRLIYYSQIVNDFQKGDIAEGYSVSREKKESFPLTVTSAQKNPTAFYLCASSPQGANYGYTFGSGTRLTVV.

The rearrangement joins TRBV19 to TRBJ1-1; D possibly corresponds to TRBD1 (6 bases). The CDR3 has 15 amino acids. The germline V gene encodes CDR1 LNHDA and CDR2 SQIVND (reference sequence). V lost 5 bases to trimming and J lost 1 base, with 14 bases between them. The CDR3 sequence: CASSPIQGRNTEAFF. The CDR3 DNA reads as TGTGCCAGTAGTCCCATACAGGGTCGGAACACTGAAGCTTTCTTT.

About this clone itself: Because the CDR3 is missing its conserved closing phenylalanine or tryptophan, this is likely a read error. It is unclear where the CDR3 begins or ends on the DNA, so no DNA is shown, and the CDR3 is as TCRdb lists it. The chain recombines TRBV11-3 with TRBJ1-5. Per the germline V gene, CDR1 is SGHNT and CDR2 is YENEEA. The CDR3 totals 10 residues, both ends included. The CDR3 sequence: CASSFSGNWL.

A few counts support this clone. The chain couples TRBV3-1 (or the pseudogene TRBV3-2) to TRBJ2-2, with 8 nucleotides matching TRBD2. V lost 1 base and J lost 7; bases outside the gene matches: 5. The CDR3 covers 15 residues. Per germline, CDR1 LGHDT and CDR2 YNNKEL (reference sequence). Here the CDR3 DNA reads TGTGCCAGCAGCCAAGGGCGGGGGGCGTACGGGGAGCTGTTTTTT. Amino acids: CASSQGRGAYGELFF.